This TCR beta chain is drawn from a study of identical twins. A single record per CDR3 protein comes from TCRdb applying MiXCR to the 5' RACE reads. The table has a few hundred thousand distinct CDR3 sequences, approximately 12% seen once. Germline CDR1 is SNHLY and CDR2 is FYNNEI. After removal of 5 bases from V and 6 bases from J, the junction contained 8 bases not matched to a gene. The CDR3 extends over 15 amino acids. Details on this clonotype: Its antigen is not known.

Findings and caveats of the study: Cord blood's abundant beta clonotypes had fewer insertions, unlike memory repertoires. Twins' excess sharing was less marked for out-of-frame beta sequences.

The data also belong to a second study, concerning yellow fever vaccine responses in identical twins.

The sample consisted of memory (CD45RO+) T cells sorted from blood. The chain links TRBV2 to TRBJ2-2; 8 nucleotides match TRBD1. The receptor was derived from a woman younger than 35 in good health. CDR3 coding DNA: TGTGCCAGCAGTCGGACAGGGAAAGGATCCGGGGAGCTGTTTTTT. Translated, it gives CASSRTGKGSGELFF.